This T cell receptor (beta chain) stems from a study of blood T cell repertoires in COVID-19. The protocol was immunoSEQ multiplex PCR, while the TCRdb copy is restricted to in-frame clones and leaves out a portion. The sample contains almost 400,000 clones, 70% to 90% of which appear only once. The germline CDR1 and CDR2 sequences are LNHDA and SQIVND (reference sequence). The CDR3 runs to 15 residues. The V end lost 9 bases, the J end lost 0 bases, and 14 bases lay between the germline ends. The sequenced sample consisted of peripheral blood. The clonotype comes from a woman aged 55-70 years with COVID-19, enrolled during active disease. The chain couples TRBV19 to TRBJ2-2, with a possible D match to TRBD2 (7 bases). This chain's CDR3 is CASTRGGTNTGELFF. CDR3 coding DNA: TGTGCCAGCACTAGGGGGGGTACGAACACCGGGGAGCTGTTTTTT.